This T cell receptor beta chain was retrieved from a study of blood T cell repertoires in COVID-19. Background on the study: Samples representing acute and convalescent COVID-19 were sourced from the United States, Italy and Spain.

Membership in each cohort depended on participant-reported clinical history. Authors' methods: Amplification of reference gene primers was used by the study to estimate nucleated cell counts. Sequencing was performed with immunoSEQ multiplex PCR; in TCRdb, only in-frame clones are kept and a portion is missing. D and trimming come from the DNA, and the V and J calls and clone size come from that table. Of about 280,000 clones in the sample, around 85% were seen once. There are 19 residues in the CDR3. After removal of 4 bases from V and 0 bases from J, the junction contained 15 bases not matched to a gene. In germline, CDR1 is MNHEY, CDR2 SVGEGT.

The sequence derives from a woman in her fifties or sixties who had recovered from COVID-19. The sample consisted of PBMCs or T cells enriched from blood (not recorded which). The chain uses TRBV6-2 or TRBV6-3 and TRBJ1-5; 7 bases map to TRBD1. The CDR3, as DNA: TGTGCCAGCAGTTCATACCTCGGGACAGAGGGAAATAGCAATCAGCCCCAGCATTTT. Translating it yields CASSSYLGTEGNSNQPQHF.